This passage covers 13 T cell receptor beta chains from one sample sequenced in a study of shared clonotypes between healthy human individuals. Sequenced by immunoSEQ multiplex PCR; TCRdb stores in-frame clones only, minus some. The sample carries 2.5 million or so clones, 85% to 95% recorded once. Sequencing was carried out using naive CD4+ T cells sorted from blood. The sample's subset: CD45RA+ positively selected. The origin of the receptors is a man aged 18 to 29 in good health.

The genes are TRBV28 and TRBJ1-4, with 11 bases that match TRBD1. Germline V gene lookup returns CDR1 MDHEN and CDR2 SYDVKM. CDR3 length: 14 residues. The junction had 7 bases not matched to a gene; V was cut back by 8 bases and J by 8 bases. The CDR3 reads CASCKGQGGEKLFF. The DNA for the CDR3 is TGTGCCAGCTGTAAGGGACAGGGGGGGGAAAAACTGTTTTTT.

V is TRBV11-2 and J is TRBJ2-7; 10 bases fit TRBD1. Germline loops: CDR1 SGHAT, CDR2 FQNNGV. Germline trimming cut 2 bases from V and 12 bases from J; bases unmatched to any gene: 13. The CDR3 runs to 15 residues. CDR3 in DNA: TGTGCCAGCAGCTTAACTGGGACAGGGGCCGACCGGGGGTACTTC. Protein sequence: CASSLTGTGADRGYF.

V is TRBV11-2 and J is TRBJ2-1; TRBD2 aligns across 12 bases. V was clipped by 1 base and J by 8 bases; unmatched bases: 6. CDR1 and CDR2 (germline): SGHAT, FQNNGV. This CDR3 has 16 amino acids. The CDR3 bases are TGTGCCAGCAGCTTAGCACTAGCGGGGGGCAGGGATGAGCAGTTCTTC. Its protein product is CASSLALAGGRDEQFF.

This chain links TRBV18 with TRBJ1-1, with 11 bases identical to TRBD1. This CDR3 region has 17 residues. CDR1 is KGHSH, CDR2 LQKENI, per germline. Germline trimming cut 3 bases from V and 6 bases from J; bases unmatched to any gene: 12. CDR3 amino acids: CASSPWTGGLVSAEAFF. CDR3 DNA sequence: TGTGCCAGCTCACCCTGGACAGGGGGCCTCGTATCCGCTGAAGCTTTCTTT.

The genes are TRBV10-3 and TRBJ2-3; tentative D call: TRBD1 (5 bases). The CDR3 spans 14 residues. Germline V gene data show CDR1 as ENHRY and CDR2 as SYGVKD. V lost 7 bases and J 4 bases, leaving 15 bases between the germline ends. CDR3 bases: TGTGCCATCACCCCCAGGGAAGGGGCAGATACGCAGTATTTT. This sequence encodes CAITPREGADTQYF.

The chain recombines TRBV6-6 with TRBJ2-6; D might be TRBD1 (5 bases). The CDR3 runs to 16 residues. V was pared by 6 bases and J by 2 bases, with 14 bases between. Germline values: CDR1 MNHNY, CDR2 SVGAGI (reference sequence). The CDR3, as DNA: TGTGCCAGCAGCGAGATTAAGGGGCCTGGGGCCAACGTCCTGACTTTC. It specifies CASSEIKGPGANVLTF.

The chain is built from TRBV7-8 and TRBJ2-5, with unresolved D. The CDR3 sequence is 14 residues long. V gave up 1 base and J gave up 2 bases, with 8 bases separating them. Germline V CDR1 and CDR2: SGHVS, FQNEAQ. The CDR3 nucleotides read TGTGCCAGCAGCTTAGAGGCAGCTCAAGAGACCCAGTACTTC. It is translated as CASSLEAAQETQYF.

The table lists this clone with a count of one. The chain has TRBV27 and TRBJ1-6; TRBD1 agrees at 7 bases. Per germline, CDR1 MNHEY and CDR2 SMNVEV (reference sequence). This CDR3 is built from 14 residues. Trimming at V came to 7 bases and at J to 5 bases, leaving 5 bases not matched to a gene. The CDR3 nucleotides are TGTGCCAGCAACAGACAGGGCCATAATTCACCCCTCCACTTT. It codes for CASNRQGHNSPLHF.

This chain joins TRBV30 and TRBJ1-1; 8 bases align to TRBD1. CDR1 is GTSNPN, CDR2 SVGIG, per germline (reference sequence). The length of the CDR3 is 15 residues. J was trimmed by 2 bases and V by 4 bases; bases with no gene match: 9. The CDR3 spells CAWTLPGQANTEAFF. The CDR3 DNA reads TGTGCCTGGACCCTCCCGGGACAGGCAAACACTGAAGCTTTCTTT.

The rearrangement uses TRBV10-3 and TRBJ1-4; D uncertain. Germline V lookup: CDR1 ENHRY, CDR2 SYGVKD. The length of the CDR3 is 13 residues. Deletions cut 0 bases from V and 3 bases from J, with 2 bases between. This CDR3 is CAISESPNEKLFF. The DNA of the CDR3 is TGTGCCATCAGTGAGTCGCCTAATGAAAAACTGTTTTTT.

The genes are TRBV5-1 and TRBJ2-3; 10 bases map to TRBD2. After removal of 4 bases from V and 0 bases from J, the junction contained 5 bases not matched to a gene. CDR1 is SGHRS and CDR2 is YFSETQ in the germline V gene. The CDR3 has 16 residues. The CDR3 sequence is CASSEGTSVSTDTQYF. DNA of the CDR3: TGCGCCAGCAGCGAGGGGACTAGCGTGAGCACAGATACGCAGTATTTT.

As regards this clone: This specimen includes other DNA sequences encoding the same CDR3. The chain links TRBV11-2 to TRBJ2-7, with a weak D call TRBD2 (5 bases). Germline CDR1 reads SGHAT; CDR2 reads FQNNGV. V lost 1 base and J 4 bases, leaving 8 bases between the germline ends. This CDR3 is 13 amino acids long. The CDR3 region is CASSLGTVYEQYF. The CDR3 DNA follows: TGTGCCAGCAGCTTAGGGACTGTTTACGAGCAGTACTTC.

The chain has TRBV7-9 and TRBJ1-3; D remains ambiguous. The V gene lost 5 bases and the J gene lost 0 bases, with 11 bases spanning the gap. CDR3 length equals 15 residues. Per germline, CDR1 SEHNR and CDR2 FQNEAQ (reference sequence). The CDR3 protein is CASSLLLGSGNTIYF. For the CDR3, the DNA is TGTGCCAGCAGCCTATTGCTAGGCTCTGGAAACACCATATATTTT.